These T cell receptor beta chains were read from a single sample in a study of blood T cell repertoires in COVID-19. The protocol was immunoSEQ multiplex PCR, while the TCRdb copy is restricted to in-frame clones and leaves out a portion. This sample has hundreds of thousands of clones, with roughly 84% found just once. Sequenced material: PBMCs or T cells enriched from blood (not recorded which). The receptors come from a woman between 18 and 29 years old who had been exposed to COVID-19. Each CDR3 is given with its conserved first and last residue. D genes are given only for firm matches. The size entry is marked missing in some rows and otherwise reads once, few, many or a size class.

V	D	J	size	CDR3	DNA
TRBV7-2	TRBD1	TRBJ1-2	few	CASSSDRVRWGYTF	TGTGCCAGCAGCTCGGACAGGGTGAGGTGGGGCTACACCTTC
TRBV6-2/TRBV6-3	TRBD1	TRBJ1-4	.	CASSYVGQGGEKLFF	TGTGCCAGCAGTTACGTGGGACAGGGCGGTGAAAAACTGTTTTTT
TRBV27	TRBD2	TRBJ2-5	.	CASSRGLATLQETQYF	TGTGCCAGCAGTCGAGGACTAGCAACCCTTCAAGAGACCCAGTACTTC
TRBV12-3/TRBV12-4	.	TRBJ1-2	.	CASSFQLRQKIF	TGTGCCAGCAGTTTCCAACTCAGACAGAAAATCTTC
TRBV18	TRBD1	TRBJ1-1	.	CASSPLDRGSSSTEAFF	TGTGCCAGCTCACCACTGGACAGGGGATCAAGTTCCACTGAAGCTTTCTTT
TRBV21-1	.	TRBJ1-1	.	CASSPHRDRGENTEAFF	TGTGCCAGCAGCCCACACCGGGACAGGGGGGAGAACACTGAAGCTTTCTTT
TRBV7-9	.	TRBJ1-1	.	CASSSRGGEGEAFF	TGTGCCAGCAGCTCTCGGGGTGGCGAGGGTGAAGCTTTCTTT
TRBV28	.	TRBJ2-4	.	CASSLGGFRNIQYF	TGTGCCAGCAGTTTAGGAGGTTTTAGGAACATTCAGTACTTC
TRBV27	.	TRBJ2-7	.	CASSFDSSYEQYF	TGTGCCAGCAGTTTTGACTCCTCCTACGAGCAGTACTTC
TRBV24-1	.	TRBJ2-1	.	CATSDFEVREQFF	TGTGCCACCAGTGATTTTGAGGTGCGTGAGCAGTTCTTC
TRBV5-8	.	TRBJ1-5	.	CASSQAGVMQPQHF	TGTGCCAGCAGCCAAGCAGGGGTAATGCAGCCCCAGCATTTT
TRBV7-2	.	TRBJ1-5	.	CASGDHQPQHF	TGTGCCAGCGGAGACCATCAGCCCCAGCATTTT
TRBV13	TRBD2	TRBJ2-7	.	CASSPKAGAVEQYF	TGTGCCAGCAGCCCCAAAGCGGGAGCGGTCGAGCAGTACTTC
TRBV19	.	TRBJ1-3	.	CASSRRGSSGNTIYF	TGTGCCAGTAGCCGAAGGGGTTCCTCTGGAAACACCATATATTTT
TRBV19	.	TRBJ1-6	.	CASSLLSDARNSPLHF	TGTGCCAGTAGTCTTTTAAGCGACGCTCGTAATTCACCCCTCCACTTT
TRBV7-3	.	TRBJ1-2	.	CASSSKRSVHHYGYTF	TGTGCCAGCAGCTCAAAAAGAAGCGTTCATCACTATGGCTACACCTTC
TRBV6-5	.	TRBJ2-7	.	CASSSTYEQYF	TGTGCCAGCAGTTCTACCTACGAGCAGTACTTC
TRBV6-2/TRBV6-3	.	TRBJ1-1	.	CASSGSGVTEAFF	TGTGCCAGCAGCGGTTCAGGGGTCACTGAAGCTTTCTTT
TRBV5-4	TRBD2	TRBJ2-3	.	CASSLPLGRGGTDTQYF	TGTGCCAGCAGCTTGCCCCTCGGGCGGGGGGGCACAGATACGCAGTATTTT
TRBV27	TRBD1	TRBJ1-5	once	CASSKTGFNSNQPQHF	TGTGCCAGCAGTAAGACAGGGTTTAATAGCAATCAGCCCCAGCATTTT
TRBV18	.	TRBJ1-5	.	CASSPSSGTYQPQHF	TGTGCCAGCTCACCGTCTAGCGGGACTTATCAGCCCCAGCATTTT
TRBV7-7	.	TRBJ2-7	.	CASTLGVLNSYEQYF	TGTGCTAGCACCCTAGGGGTCCTGAACTCCTACGAGCAGTACTTC
TRBV19	.	TRBJ1-5	.	CASSADSSNLSQHF	TGTGCCAGTAGCGCAGACAGCTCCAATCTTTCCCAGCATTTT
TRBV11-2	TRBD2	TRBJ2-7	.	CATSGRVRSSYEQYF	TGTGCCACCTCCGGGAGGGTTAGGAGCTCCTACGAGCAGTACTTC
TRBV11-2	TRBD2	TRBJ2-7	.	CASSGLAGFEQYF	TGTGCCAGCAGCGGACTAGCGGGGTTCGAGCAGTACTTC
TRBV19	.	TRBJ1-2	.	CASSTSAKRQDLYGYTF	TGTGCCAGTAGTACCTCCGCTAAAAGACAGGACCTCTATGGCTACACCTTC
TRBV10-3	TRBD1	TRBJ1-4	.	CAIGQGANNEKLFF	TGTGCCATAGGACAGGGGGCGAATAATGAAAAACTGTTTTTT
TRBV6-2/TRBV6-3	TRBD2	TRBJ2-3	.	CASSNVQAGGSDTQYF	TGTGCCAGCAGTAATGTCCAAGCGGGGGGTTCAGATACGCAGTATTTT
TRBV10-3	.	TRBJ1-6	.	CAISETGMNSPLHF	TGTGCCATCAGTGAGACAGGGATGAATTCACCCCTCCACTTT
TRBV5-1	TRBD1	TRBJ2-2	once	CASSLQGVNTGELFF	TGCGCCAGCAGCCTGCAGGGGGTGAACACCGGGGAGCTGTTTTTT
TRBV5-1	.	TRBJ1-1	.	CASSSTTLNTEAFF	TGCGCCAGCAGCTCCACGACACTGAACACTGAAGCTTTCTTT
TRBV4-3	.	TRBJ2-7	.	CASSQENPGSGPAVEQYF	TGCGCCAGCAGCCAAGAAAACCCTGGTTCAGGGCCGGCGGTCGAGCAGTACTTC